This is a list of T cell receptor beta chains from one sample in a study of human T cells and chemical hapten exposure. From the RACE reads, TCRdb called clonotypes with MiXCR, one entry per CDR3 protein. This table holds some 180,000 distinct CDR3 sequences, around 20% found once. This sample comprised whole blood, obtained in connection with sensitization to the hapten diphenylcyclopropenone (DPC). The receptors originated from a woman aged 50 to 65 with alopecia areata. Some clones in this sample may be carry-over from other donors' samples. CDR3s include the opening cysteine and the closing phenylalanine or tryptophan. The D gene is left open where the match is weak. Clone size is shown for a subset of rows, as once, few, many or a class of expanded clone.

j_gene: TRBJ2-7
abundance: once
v_gene: TRBV3-1
d_gene: .
CDR3nt: TGTGCCAGCAGCCTGGCCCCCTACGAGCAGTACTTC
CDR3aa: CASSLAPYEQYF

j_gene: TRBJ2-1
abundance: .
v_gene: TRBV6-6
d_gene: TRBD2
CDR3nt: TGTGCCAGCAGTTACTTCCTGACTAGCGGGGCGGGCGAATTC
CDR3aa: CASSYFLTSGAGEF

j_gene: TRBJ2-7
abundance: .
v_gene: TRBV12-3/TRBV12-4
d_gene: .
CDR3nt: TGTGCCAGCACTATCAGGGACGGGTCCTACGAGCAGTACTTC
CDR3aa: CASTIRDGSYEQYF

j_gene: TRBJ1-5
abundance: few
v_gene: TRBV20-1
d_gene: .
CDR3nt: TGCAGTGCCACCAGGGAGGATCAGCCCCAGCATTTT
CDR3aa: CSATREDQPQHF

j_gene: TRBJ2-7
abundance: few
v_gene: TRBV29-1
d_gene: .
CDR3nt: TGCAGCGTCCTATTAATTTCCTACGAGCAGTACTTC
CDR3aa: CSVLLISYEQYF

j_gene: TRBJ2-7
abundance: .
v_gene: TRBV20-1
d_gene: TRBD2
CDR3nt: TGCAGTGCTTTAATAGCGGGGAGGGGTAAGGAGTACGAGCAGTACTTC
CDR3aa: CSALIAGRGKEYEQYF

j_gene: TRBJ2-7
abundance: few
v_gene: TRBV13
d_gene: .
CDR3nt: TGTGCCAGCAGCTTAGGTCACACCACCTACGAGCAGTACTTC
CDR3aa: CASSLGHTTYEQYF

j_gene: TRBJ2-7
abundance: .
v_gene: TRBV28
d_gene: TRBD1
CDR3nt: TGTGCCAGCAGTTTATGGGGACAGGGTGAAGAGCAGTACTTC
CDR3aa: CASSLWGQGEEQYF

j_gene: TRBJ2-2
abundance: .
v_gene: TRBV5-1
d_gene: .
CDR3nt: TGCGCCAGCAGCTTGGGGGGCGCTTCCGGGGAGCTGTTTTTT
CDR3aa: CASSLGGASGELFF

j_gene: TRBJ2-3
abundance: .
v_gene: TRBV29-1
d_gene: .
CDR3nt: TGCAGCGTCGCAGGGTCATGGGGCAGCACAGATACGCAGTATTTT
CDR3aa: CSVAGSWGSTDTQYF

j_gene: TRBJ1-5
abundance: .
v_gene: TRBV4-1
d_gene: .
CDR3nt: TGCGCCAGCAGCCAAGTGAATAGCAATCAGCCCCAGCATTTT
CDR3aa: CASSQVNSNQPQHF

j_gene: TRBJ2-7
abundance: .
v_gene: TRBV20-1
d_gene: TRBD2
CDR3nt: TGCAGTGCTAGAACAAGCGGGAGGGGGACATACGAGCAGTACTTC
CDR3aa: CSARTSGRGTYEQYF

j_gene: TRBJ2-7
abundance: many
v_gene: TRBV29-1
d_gene: TRBD2
CDR3nt: TGCAGCGTTGGACTAGCGGGTTTGGGCGAGCAGTACTTC
CDR3aa: CSVGLAGLGEQYF

j_gene: TRBJ2-4
abundance: few
v_gene: TRBV10-3
d_gene: .
CDR3nt: TGTGCCATCAGTGACGTGGACACGACCAAAAACATTCAGTACTTC
CDR3aa: CAISDVDTTKNIQYF

j_gene: TRBJ2-1
abundance: .
v_gene: TRBV10-3
d_gene: TRBD2
CDR3nt: TGTGCCATCAGTTTAGCGGGAGAACCCTACAATGAGCAGTTCTTC
CDR3aa: CAISLAGEPYNEQFF

j_gene: TRBJ2-6
abundance: .
v_gene: TRBV27
d_gene: .
CDR3nt: TGTGCCAGCAGTTTATGGGCAGGGGCCGGGGCCAACGTCCTGACTTTC
CDR3aa: CASSLWAGAGANVLTF

j_gene: TRBJ1-5
abundance: .
v_gene: TRBV5-8
d_gene: TRBD1
CDR3nt: TGTGCCAGCAGCCCGGACAGGGGGCGCTTTCAGCCCCAGCATTTT
CDR3aa: CASSPDRGRFQPQHF

j_gene: TRBJ1-1
abundance: .
v_gene: TRBV5-1
d_gene: TRBD1
CDR3nt: TGCGCCAGCTCCCCCTCGACAGGGGGGAACACTGAAGCTTTCTTT
CDR3aa: CASSPSTGGNTEAFF

j_gene: TRBJ1-5
abundance: few
v_gene: TRBV20-1
d_gene: .
CDR3nt: TGCAGTGCTAGGGGGGTTGAGCAGCCCCAGCATTTT
CDR3aa: CSARGVEQPQHF

j_gene: TRBJ1-6
abundance: .
v_gene: TRBV7-8
d_gene: .
CDR3nt: TGTGCCAGCAGCTTCCCTTTCTCACCCCTCCACTTT
CDR3aa: CASSFPFSPLHF

j_gene: TRBJ2-1
abundance: .
v_gene: TRBV7-7
d_gene: TRBD2
CDR3nt: TGTGCTAGCAGCTTAACCCTAGCGGGAAACAATGAGCAGTTCTTC
CDR3aa: CASSLTLAGNNEQFF

j_gene: TRBJ2-7
abundance: few
v_gene: TRBV20-1
d_gene: .
CDR3nt: TGCAGTGCGGGTCGGGGTCAATACTACGAGCAGTACTTC
CDR3aa: CSAGRGQYYEQYF

j_gene: TRBJ1-5
abundance: few
v_gene: TRBV5-1
d_gene: .
CDR3nt: TGCGCCAGCAGCTTGGCCTTGAGCGGTCAGCCCCAGCATTTT
CDR3aa: CASSLALSGQPQHF

j_gene: TRBJ2-3
abundance: .
v_gene: TRBV5-1
d_gene: TRBD2
CDR3nt: TGCGCCAGCAGGCCAGCGGGGATCACAGATACGCAGTATTTT
CDR3aa: CASRPAGITDTQYF

j_gene: TRBJ2-3
abundance: few
v_gene: TRBV28
d_gene: .
CDR3nt: TGTGCCAGCAGCCTAGGGGGACTCCACACAGATACGCAGTATTTT
CDR3aa: CASSLGGLHTDTQYF

j_gene: TRBJ1-6
abundance: few
v_gene: TRBV7-2
d_gene: .
CDR3nt: TGTGCCAGCAGCTTAGACCCAAATTCACCCCTCCACTTT
CDR3aa: CASSLDPNSPLHF

j_gene: TRBJ1-1
abundance: .
v_gene: TRBV7-2
d_gene: .
CDR3nt: TGTGCCAGCAGCGCACAGGGACGCACTGAAGCTTTCTTT
CDR3aa: CASSAQGRTEAFF

j_gene: TRBJ1-2
abundance: .
v_gene: TRBV29-1
d_gene: TRBD1
CDR3nt: TGCAGCGTTGCGGAACGGGACAGGTGGATTGGCTACACCTTC
CDR3aa: CSVAERDRWIGYTF

j_gene: TRBJ2-1
abundance: .
v_gene: TRBV11-2
d_gene: TRBD2
CDR3nt: TGTGCCAGCAGCGACCCGGCAGCGGGAGTCCGGGGTGAGCAGTTCTTC
CDR3aa: CASSDPAAGVRGEQFF

j_gene: TRBJ2-7
abundance: .
v_gene: TRBV7-2
d_gene: .
CDR3nt: TGTGCCAGCAGCTCAAGGGCGTCAGCGTACGAGCAGTACTTC
CDR3aa: CASSSRASAYEQYF

j_gene: TRBJ2-7
abundance: few
v_gene: TRBV4-2
d_gene: .
CDR3nt: TGTGCCAGCAGCCAAGAAGAGGTGGGTGCCGAGCAGTACTTC
CDR3aa: CASSQEEVGAEQYF

j_gene: TRBJ2-7
abundance: .
v_gene: TRBV11-1
d_gene: .
CDR3nt: TGTGCCAGCAGTCCCTGGGGTAGCGGACTTGTGGGGGAGCAGTACTTC
CDR3aa: CASSPWGSGLVGEQYF

j_gene: TRBJ2-2
abundance: few
v_gene: TRBV7-9
d_gene: .
CDR3nt: TGTGCCAGCAGCTTCCCCCCTCAGGGACCTACCGGGGAGCTGTTTTTT
CDR3aa: CASSFPPQGPTGELFF

j_gene: TRBJ2-7
abundance: many
v_gene: TRBV5-6
d_gene: TRBD1
CDR3nt: TGTGCCAGCAGCGGGACAGAAGGTCCCTACGAGCAGTACTTC
CDR3aa: CASSGTEGPYEQYF

j_gene: TRBJ2-4
abundance: .
v_gene: TRBV3-1
d_gene: .
CDR3nt: TGTGCCAGCAGCCAGGGGGCGAACCACAAAAACATTCAGTACTTC
CDR3aa: CASSQGANHKNIQYF

j_gene: TRBJ2-1
abundance: .
v_gene: TRBV20-1
d_gene: TRBD2
CDR3nt: TGCAGTGCTAGAGATGACTTAGCGGGAAGTCTCAATGAGCAGTTCTTC
CDR3aa: CSARDDLAGSLNEQFF

j_gene: TRBJ2-7
abundance: few
v_gene: TRBV6-4
d_gene: .
CDR3nt: TGTGCCAGTCCGCCTTCCAGTCCTCCCGAGCAGTACTTC
CDR3aa: CASPPSSPPEQYF

j_gene: TRBJ2-3
abundance: .
v_gene: TRBV29-1
d_gene: .
CDR3nt: TGCAGCGTTGAAGTAGGTCGCGGAGATACGCAGTATTTT
CDR3aa: CSVEVGRGDTQYF

j_gene: TRBJ2-7
abundance: .
v_gene: TRBV5-1
d_gene: .
CDR3nt: TGCGCCAGCAGCCTTTTCTCGGCCTACGAGCAGTACTTC
CDR3aa: CASSLFSAYEQYF

j_gene: TRBJ1-2
abundance: few
v_gene: TRBV18
d_gene: .
CDR3nt: TGTGCCAGCTCACCACAGGGACTTCCTAACTATGGCTACACCTTC
CDR3aa: CASSPQGLPNYGYTF

j_gene: TRBJ1-5
abundance: few
v_gene: TRBV6-6
d_gene: .
CDR3nt: TGTGCCAGCAGTCGCCAAGGGGGAGGCAATCAGCCCCAGCATTTT
CDR3aa: CASSRQGGGNQPQHF

j_gene: TRBJ1-2
abundance: .
v_gene: TRBV12-3/TRBV12-4
d_gene: .
CDR3nt: TGTGCCAGCAGTTTAGGGGCGTATGGCTACACCTTC
CDR3aa: CASSLGAYGYTF